What follows are 29 T cell receptor beta chains derived from one specimen sequenced in a study of blood T cell repertoires in COVID-19. Sequenced by immunoSEQ multiplex PCR; TCRdb stores in-frame clones only, minus some. The table records about 350,000 clones, about 87% of them present only once. Sequencing was done on a sample of PBMCs or T cells enriched from blood (not recorded which). The receptors come from a woman aged 25 to 39 who had recovered from COVID-19.

J is TRBJ1-1 and V is TRBV11-3; weak D call: TRBD1 (5 bases). Per the germline V gene, CDR1 is SGHNT and CDR2 is YENEEA. This CDR3 has 13 residues. Between the trimmed V and J ends, which lost 5 bases and 1 base, there was a span of 8 bases. CDR3 loop: CASSRDRNTEAFF. The CDR3 region has the DNA TGTGCCAGCAGCCGCGACAGGAACACTGAAGCTTTCTTT.

The V and J genes are TRBV28 and TRBJ1-5; TRBD1 matches at 7 bases. V dropped 9 bases and J dropped 7; count of bases not matched to a gene: 15. CDR1 and CDR2 (germline): MDHEN, SYDVKM. CDR3 size: 15 residues. The CDR3 DNA reads as TGTGCCAGGACCCCGGACAGGACGGAGAACCAGCCCCAGCATTTT. Translation gives CARTPDRTENQPQHF.

This rearrangement joins TRBV5-1 to TRBJ2-1; tentatively, D is TRBD2 (6 bases). The germline V gene has CDR1 SGHRS and CDR2 YFSETQ. The CDR3 loop spans 17 amino acids. Trimming pared 0 bases from V and 4 bases from J, leaving 17 bases between. Here the CDR3 reads CASSLVPGTLRYNEQFF. As DNA, the CDR3 is TGCGCCAGCAGCTTGGTCCCCGGGACTCTCCGATACAATGAGCAGTTCTTC.

The rearrangement joins TRBV28 to TRBJ1-1; possible D gene TRBD1, 5 bases. V was cut by 5 bases and J by 7 bases, with 11 bases left in between. The CDR3 length is 12 residues. Germline CDR1 MDHEN, CDR2 SYDVKM. For the CDR3, the DNA is TGTGCCAGCAGTCTCCCCACAGGTGAAGCTTTCTTT. Its protein is CASSLPTGEAFF.

The V call is TRBV24-1, the J call TRBJ2-1, with TRBD2 as a possible D gene (5 bases). Germline V lookup: CDR1 KGHDR, CDR2 SFDVKD. Trimming shortened V by 5 bases and J by 0 bases, and 10 bases separated the two germline ends. The CDR3 covers 15 residues. The CDR3 reads CATSVRASSYNEQFF. As DNA, the CDR3 is TGTGCCACCAGTGTGAGGGCAAGCTCCTACAATGAGCAGTTCTTC.

This clone was detected only once. The chain joins TRBV5-6 to TRBJ2-7, with 7 bases fitting TRBD2. CDR1 is SGHDT, CDR2 YYEEEE, per germline. The CDR3 is 13 amino acids. V shed 7 bases, J shed 2 bases, and the junction held 6 bases outside the gene matches. The CDR3 protein is CASRLALAYEQYF. CDR3 DNA: TGTGCCAGCCGACTAGCACTAGCCTACGAGCAGTACTTC.

This rearrangement joins TRBV19 to TRBJ2-1; D uncertain. The V end lost 7 bases, the J end lost 8 bases, and 9 bases lay between the germline ends. Germline CDR1 LNHDA, CDR2 SQIVND (reference sequence). CDR3 length: 11 amino acids. The CDR3 here is CASTGVHEQFF. CDR3 nucleotides: TGTGCCAGTACCGGTGTCCATGAGCAGTTCTTC.

J is TRBJ1-5 and V is TRBV6-5; D may be TRBD1 (6 bases). Trimming shortened V by 6 bases and J by 7 bases, and 19 bases separated the two germline ends. CDR1 is MNHEY and CDR2 is SVGAGI in the germline V gene. This CDR3 spans 15 amino acids. CDR3 bases: TGTGCCAGCAGCCCACAAGGGGGGGTGAACCAGCCCCAGCATTTT. Residues: CASSPQGGVNQPQHF.

The chain links TRBV7-7 to TRBJ2-2, with 7 bases that match TRBD1. The V segment lost 6 bases and the J segment 0 bases; nucleotides outside the gene matches: 4. Per the germline V gene, CDR1 is SSHAT and CDR2 is FNYEAQ (reference sequence). The CDR3 runs 15 residues. CDR3 loop: CASSRQGANTGELFF. The CDR3 bases are TGTGCCAGCAGTAGGCAGGGGGCGAACACCGGGGAGCTGTTTTTT.

The chain combines TRBV18 with TRBJ1-1, with 7 positions matching TRBD1. Per the germline V gene, CDR1 is KGHSH and CDR2 is LQKENI. Germline trimming cut 0 bases from V and 1 base from J; bases unmatched to any gene: 5. This CDR3 comprises 16 residues. The CDR3 is CASSPPRPGGNTEAFF. The CDR3 DNA reads TGTGCCAGCTCACCACCTCGGCCAGGGGGGAACACTGAAGCTTTCTTT. Drawing the rest from reference TRBV18 and TRBJ1-1, the complete variable domain is NAGVMQNPRHLVRRRGQEARLRCSPMKGHSHVYWYRQLPEEGLKFMVYLQKENIIDESGMPKERFSAEFPKEGPSILRIQQVVRGDSAAYFCASSPPRPGGNTEAFFGQGTRLTVV.

This sequence joins TRBV10-1 and TRBJ2-2, with a tentative D call TRBD1 (6 bases). This CDR3 has 15 amino acids. Germline assignment: CDR1 WNHNN and CDR2 SYGVQD (reference sequence). With 3 bases removed from V and 4 bases from J, the gap between germline ends came to 12 bases. CDR3 DNA sequence: TGCGCCAGCAGTGATCCAACAGGGCCCACCGGGGAGCTGTTTTTT. Amino acids: CASSDPTGPTGELFF.

J is TRBJ2-3 and V is TRBV2; 11 bases are shared with TRBD2. In germline, CDR1 is SNHLY, CDR2 FYNNEI. The CDR3 length is 14 residues. J gave up 4 bases and V 7 bases, and 4 bases lay outside the gene matches. The chain's CDR3 is CASKASGGSDTQYF. In DNA form, the CDR3 reads TGTGCCAGCAAGGCTAGCGGGGGGTCAGATACGCAGTATTTT.

V and J are TRBV21-1 and TRBJ1-2; the table names TRBD1, a call not compared with the DNA. TRBV21-1 is noted as a pseudogene. This CDR3 is built from 17 residues. Here the CDR3 reads CASSNSQTGAINYGYTF. The CDR3 DNA reads TGTGCCAGCAGCAACTCTCAGACAGGGGCGATCAACTATGGCTACACCTTC.

The CDR3 loop is CASSFNWDRGPGNTIYF. The CDR3 DNA reads TGCGCCAGCAGCTTTAATTGGGACAGGGGGCCTGGAAACACCATATATTTT. The V call is TRBV5-1, the J call TRBJ1-3; TRBD1 agrees at 12 bases. CDR1 and CDR2 from the germline V gene are SGHRS and YFSETQ. Trimming cost V 2 bases and J 2 bases; bases outside gene matches: 5. The CDR3 runs 17 residues. The full variable domain, rest sourced from reference TRBV5-1 and TRBJ1-3, is KAGVTQTPRYLIKTRGQQVTLSCSPISGHRSVSWYQQTPGQGLQFLFEYFSETQRNKGNFPGRFSGRQFSNSRSEMNVSTLELGDSALYLCASSFNWDRGPGNTIYFGEGSWLTVV.

V and J are TRBV4-3 and TRBJ1-1; 8 bases match TRBD1. Trimming at V came to 0 bases and at J to 6 bases, leaving 6 bases not matched to a gene. Germline loops: CDR1 LGHNA, CDR2 YSLEER. The CDR3 is 15 residues long. CDR3 sequence (DNA): TGCGCCAGCAGCCAAGAGGACAGGGAGGCCGCTGAAGCTTTCTTT. It translates to CASSQEDREAAEAFF.

This clone has just a few counts. V usage is TRBV19 and J usage is TRBJ1-5, with D unclear. Germline lookup yields CDR1 LNHDA and CDR2 SQIVND (reference sequence). Trimming pared 5 bases from V and 10 bases from J, leaving 15 bases between. The CDR3 is 13 residues long. Here the CDR3 reads CASSPQALSPQHF. The CDR3, as DNA: TGTGCCAGTAGTCCCCAAGCCCTTTCCCCCCAGCATTTT.

J is TRBJ2-7 and V is TRBV6-5; 8 positions agree with TRBD1. V lost 6 bases to trimming and J lost 3 bases; unmatched junction nucleotides: 10. The CDR3 has 15 amino acids. Germline-derived CDR1 and CDR2 are MNHEY and SVGAGI. This chain's CDR3 is CASRGGRGRNYEQYF. CDR3 bases: TGTGCCAGCAGGGGGGGCAGGGGGCGAAACTACGAGCAGTACTTC.

This rearrangement joins TRBV19 to TRBJ2-7; TRBD2 aligns across 8 bases. J gave up 3 bases and V 5 bases, and 6 bases lay outside the gene matches. The CDR3 covers 14 residues. The germline gives CDR1 LNHDA, CDR2 SQIVND (reference sequence). CDR3 nucleotides: TGTGCCAGTAGTGTGAGGACTAGCAGCTACGAGCAGTACTTC. This sequence encodes CASSVRTSSYEQYF.

The CDR3 loop reads CASSQENSPTNEKLFF. CDR3 bases: TGCGCCAGCAGCCAAGAAAACAGCCCAACTAATGAAAAACTGTTTTTT. This rearrangement joins TRBV4-1 to TRBJ1-4; no clear D gene. V shed 0 bases and J shed 0 bases, with 8 bases lying between them. CDR1 MGHRA and CDR2 YSYEKL come from the germline V gene. This CDR3 region has 16 residues.

The chain employs TRBV11-2 and TRBJ1-3; possibly TRBD1 for D (6 bases). Trimming pared 10 bases from V and 5 bases from J, leaving 15 bases between. The CDR3 consists of 13 residues. Per the germline V gene, CDR1 is SGHAT and CDR2 is FQNNGV. CDR3 coding DNA: TGTGCCACCACGGGCAGGGACAGAAACACCATATATTTT. It yields the protein CATTGRDRNTIYF.

V gene TRBV4-1 combines with J gene TRBJ2-7; TRBD1 agrees at 7 bases. V lost 2 bases to trimming and J lost 4 bases; unmatched junction nucleotides: 2. Per the germline V gene, CDR1 is MGHRA and CDR2 is YSYEKL. The length of the CDR3 is 13 residues. CDR3 region: CASSQLTGYEQYF. The CDR3 nucleotides read TGCGCCAGCAGCCAATTGACAGGGTACGAGCAGTACTTC.

The chain employs TRBV11-2 and TRBJ1-3; D is undetermined. In germline, CDR1 is SGHAT, CDR2 FQNNGV. This CDR3 is built from 16 residues. V was pared by 1 base and J by 0 bases, with 10 bases between. The CDR3 loop reads CASSLVSPLSGNTIYF. In DNA form, the CDR3 reads TGTGCCAGCAGCTTAGTGTCCCCCCTCTCTGGAAACACCATATATTTT.

This clone showed up just once. This chain uses TRBV2 with TRBJ1-1; D is possibly TRBD1 (5 bases). The CDR3 loop spans 14 amino acids. V lost 7 bases and J 2 bases, leaving 14 bases between the germline ends. Germline V gives CDR1 SNHLY, CDR2 FYNNEI. In DNA, the CDR3 is TGTGCCAGCACTAAGGAGGGGCTTAACACTGAAGCTTTCTTT. Protein product: CASTKEGLNTEAFF. The full variable domain, its missing parts supplied by reference TRBV2 and TRBJ1-1, is EPEVTQTPSHQVTQMGQEVILRCVPISNHLYFYWYRQILGQKVEFLVSFYNNEISEKSEIFDDQFSVERPDGSNFTLKIRSTKLEDSAMYFCASTKEGLNTEAFFGQGTRLTVV.

The chain uses TRBV6-5 and TRBJ1-2; perhaps TRBD1 as D (6 bases). Germline CDR1 and CDR2: MNHEY and SVGAGI. With 5 bases removed from V and 2 bases from J, the gap between germline ends came to 9 bases. This CDR3 contains 13 residues. The CDR3 protein is CASSTGFNYGYTF. DNA of the CDR3: TGTGCCAGCAGTACAGGGTTCAACTATGGCTACACCTTC.

The chain carries TRBV9 and TRBJ1-2; D is ambiguous. CDR3 size: 14 residues. V lost 4 bases, J lost 8 bases, and 18 bases lay in between. Germline V CDR1 and CDR2: SGDLS, YYNGEE. CDR3 sequence: CASSPRVLAQGYTF. The DNA of the CDR3 is TGTGCCAGCAGCCCGAGAGTCTTAGCCCAGGGCTACACCTTC.

The V call is TRBV5-4, the J call TRBJ1-1, with D tentatively TRBD1 (6 bases). The CDR3 consists of 13 residues. V dropped 0 bases and J dropped 8 bases, with 11 bases sitting between them. CDR1 SGHNT and CDR2 YYREEE come from the germline V gene (reference sequence). DNA for the CDR3: TGTGCCAGCAGCTTGGACAGGGAACGAGAAGCTTTCTTT. Translation: CASSLDREREAFF.

The chain combines TRBV13 with TRBJ1-1, with TRBD1 as a possible D gene (5 bases). There are 14 residues in the CDR3. Germline V gene sequence: CDR1 PRHDT, CDR2 FYEKMQ (reference sequence). V lost 3 bases and J lost 3, with 11 bases in between. The CDR3 here is CASSLGGRDTEAFF. CDR3 nucleotides: TGTGCCAGCAGCTTGGGGGGGAGAGACACTGAAGCTTTCTTT.

This sequence joins TRBV4-3 and TRBJ1-6; a weak D match, TRBD1 (6 bases). The CDR3 spans 16 residues. V lost 0 bases, J lost 9 bases, and 15 bases lay in between. Germline CDR1 LGHNA, CDR2 YSLEER. Here the CDR3 DNA reads TGCGCCAGCAGCCAAGAGGGACCAGGGGAGATTTCACCCCTCCACTTT. It encodes CASSQEGPGEISPLHF.

This sequence joins TRBV9 and TRBJ1-2; 8 nucleotides align to TRBD1. The CDR3 runs to 14 residues. Per the germline V gene, CDR1 is SGDLS and CDR2 is YYNGEE. The ends lost 0 bases at V and 4 bases at J; junction bases unmatched: 2. CDR3 sequence: CASSVGTGSYGYTF. The DNA for the CDR3 is TGTGCCAGCAGCGTAGGGACAGGGTCCTATGGCTACACCTTC. The complete variable domain, with remaining parts taken from reference TRBV9 and TRBJ1-2, reads DSGVTQTPKHLITATGQRVTLRCSPRSGDLSVYWYQQSLDQGLQFLIQYYNGEERAKGNILERFSAQQFPDLHSELNLSSLELGDSALYFCASSVGTGSYGYTFGSGTRLTVV.